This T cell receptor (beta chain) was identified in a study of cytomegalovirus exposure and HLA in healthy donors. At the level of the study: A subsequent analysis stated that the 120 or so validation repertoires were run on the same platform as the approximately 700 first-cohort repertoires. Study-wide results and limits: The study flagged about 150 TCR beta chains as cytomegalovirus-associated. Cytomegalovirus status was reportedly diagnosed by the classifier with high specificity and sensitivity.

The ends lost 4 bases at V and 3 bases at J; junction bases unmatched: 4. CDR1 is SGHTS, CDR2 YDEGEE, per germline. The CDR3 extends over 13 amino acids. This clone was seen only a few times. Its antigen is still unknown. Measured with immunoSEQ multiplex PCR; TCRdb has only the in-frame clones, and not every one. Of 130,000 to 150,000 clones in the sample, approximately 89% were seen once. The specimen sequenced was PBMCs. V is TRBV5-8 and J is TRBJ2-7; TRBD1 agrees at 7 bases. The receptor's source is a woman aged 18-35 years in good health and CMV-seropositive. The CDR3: CASSRTGVYEQYF. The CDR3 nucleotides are TGTGCCAGCAGCCGAACAGGGGTCTACGAGCAGTACTTC.